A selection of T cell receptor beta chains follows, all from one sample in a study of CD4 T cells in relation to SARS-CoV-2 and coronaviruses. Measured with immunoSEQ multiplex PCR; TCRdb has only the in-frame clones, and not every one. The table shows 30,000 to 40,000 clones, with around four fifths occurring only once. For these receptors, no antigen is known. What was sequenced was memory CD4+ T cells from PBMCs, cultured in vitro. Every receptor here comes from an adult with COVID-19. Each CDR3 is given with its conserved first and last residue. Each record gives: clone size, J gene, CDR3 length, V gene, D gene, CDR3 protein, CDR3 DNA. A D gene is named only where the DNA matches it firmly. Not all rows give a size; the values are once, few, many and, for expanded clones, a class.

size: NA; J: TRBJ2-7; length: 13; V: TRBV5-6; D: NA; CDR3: CASAPGRTYEQYF; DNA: TGTGCCAGCGCCCCGGGACGGACCTACGAGCAGTACTTC
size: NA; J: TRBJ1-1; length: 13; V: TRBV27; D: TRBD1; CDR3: CASWTGVYTEAFF; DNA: TGTGCCAGTTGGACAGGGGTTTATACTGAAGCTTTCTTT
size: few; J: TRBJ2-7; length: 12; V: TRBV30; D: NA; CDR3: CAWNIYSYEQYF; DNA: TGTGCCTGGAACATATATTCCTACGAGCAGTACTTC
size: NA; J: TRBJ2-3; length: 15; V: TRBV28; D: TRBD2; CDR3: CASSSTSVTFDTQYF; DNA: TGTGCCAGCAGTTCTACTAGCGTAACCTTCGATACGCAGTATTTT
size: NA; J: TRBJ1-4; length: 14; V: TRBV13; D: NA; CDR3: CASSLIGSNEKLFF; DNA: TGTGCCAGCAGCTTGATCGGGTCTAATGAAAAACTGTTTTTT
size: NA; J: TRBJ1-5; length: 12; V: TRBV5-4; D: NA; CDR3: CASSFPNQPQHF; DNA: TGTGCCAGCAGCTTCCCCAATCAGCCCCAGCATTTT
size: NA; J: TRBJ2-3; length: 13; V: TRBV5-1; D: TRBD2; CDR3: CASSQSGMDTQYF; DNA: TGCGCCAGCAGTCAAAGCGGGATGGATACGCAGTATTTT
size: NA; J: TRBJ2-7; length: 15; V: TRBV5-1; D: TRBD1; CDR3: CASSQTGDRAYEQYF; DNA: TGCGCCAGCAGCCAAACAGGGGATCGGGCCTACGAGCAGTACTTC
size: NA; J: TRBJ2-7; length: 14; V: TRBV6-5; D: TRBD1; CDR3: CASTQTGGRNEQYF; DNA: TGTGCCAGCACCCAGACAGGGGGCCGCAACGAGCAGTACTTC
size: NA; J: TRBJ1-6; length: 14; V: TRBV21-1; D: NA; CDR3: CAREPGPNNSPLHF; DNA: TGTGCCAGAGAACCGGGCCCTAATAATTCACCCCTCCACTTT
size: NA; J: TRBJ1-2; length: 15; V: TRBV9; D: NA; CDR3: CASSPPGLQSLGYTF; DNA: TGTGCCAGCAGCCCGCCGGGACTGCAAAGCTTGGGCTACACCTTC
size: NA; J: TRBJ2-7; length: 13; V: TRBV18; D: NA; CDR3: CASSPGRGYEQYF; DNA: TGTGCCAGCTCACCAGGCAGGGGATACGAGCAGTACTTC
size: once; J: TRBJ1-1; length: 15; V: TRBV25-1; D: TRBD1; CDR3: CASSDATGGSTEAFF; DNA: TGTGCCAGCAGTGACGCGACAGGGGGAAGCACTGAAGCTTTCTTT
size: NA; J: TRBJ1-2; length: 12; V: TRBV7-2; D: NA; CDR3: CASNVQADGYTF; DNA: TGTGCCAGCAACGTACAGGCCGATGGCTACACCTTC
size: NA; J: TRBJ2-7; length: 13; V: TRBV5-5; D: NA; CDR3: CASRTSGYYEQYF; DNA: TGTGCCAGCAGGACGTCCGGCTACTACGAGCAGTACTTC
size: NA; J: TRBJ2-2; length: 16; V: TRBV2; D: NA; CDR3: CASSGGGFPNTGELFF; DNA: TGTGCCAGCAGCGGTGGGGGATTCCCGAACACCGGGGAGCTGTTTTTT
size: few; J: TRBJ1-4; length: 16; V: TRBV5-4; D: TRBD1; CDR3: CASSSGTGLKDEKLFF; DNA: TGTGCCAGCAGCAGCGGGACAGGGCTAAAGGATGAAAAACTGTTTTTT
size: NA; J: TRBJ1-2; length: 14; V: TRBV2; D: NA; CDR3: CASSEVPELSGYTF; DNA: TGTGCCAGCAGTGAAGTCCCGGAACTTTCGGGCTACACCTTC
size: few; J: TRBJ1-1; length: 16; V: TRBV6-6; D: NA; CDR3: CASSYSIGPKNTEAFF; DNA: TGTGCCAGCAGTTACTCGATAGGCCCCAAGAACACTGAAGCTTTCTTT
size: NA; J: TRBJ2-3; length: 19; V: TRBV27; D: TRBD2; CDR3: CASSPRTSGRAEGTDTQYF; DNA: TGTGCCAGCAGTCCCCGGACTAGCGGGAGGGCCGAGGGCACAGATACGCAGTATTTT
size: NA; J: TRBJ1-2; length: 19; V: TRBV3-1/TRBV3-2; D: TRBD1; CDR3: CASSQARRWDRDFNYGYTF; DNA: TGTGCCAGCAGCCAAGCCCGAAGGTGGGACAGGGATTTTAACTATGGCTACACCTTC
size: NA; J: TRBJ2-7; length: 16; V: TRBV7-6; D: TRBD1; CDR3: CASSSPGGVSSYEQYF; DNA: TGTGCCAGCAGCTCTCCAGGGGGTGTGAGCTCCTACGAGCAGTACTTC
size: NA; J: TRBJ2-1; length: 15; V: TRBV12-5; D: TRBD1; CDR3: CASGRGQGRDNEQFF; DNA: TGTGCTAGTGGCCGAGGACAGGGGAGAGACAATGAGCAGTTCTTC
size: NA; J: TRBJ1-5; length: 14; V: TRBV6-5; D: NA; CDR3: CASARGGENQPQHF; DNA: TGTGCCAGCGCGAGGGGGGGGGAAAATCAGCCCCAGCATTTT
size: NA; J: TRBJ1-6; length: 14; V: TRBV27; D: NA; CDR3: CASSLVSANSPLHF; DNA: TGTGCCAGCAGTTTAGTCAGCGCGAATTCACCCCTCCACTTT
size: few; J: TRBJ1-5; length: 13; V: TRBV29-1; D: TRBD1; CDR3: CSVLGQGGQPQHF; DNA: TGCAGCGTCCTGGGACAGGGGGGTCAGCCCCAGCATTTT
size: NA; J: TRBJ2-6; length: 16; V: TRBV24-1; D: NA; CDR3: CATSDPRWGAANVLTF; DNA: TGTGCCACCAGTGATCCTAGGTGGGGGGCGGCCAACGTCCTGACTTTC
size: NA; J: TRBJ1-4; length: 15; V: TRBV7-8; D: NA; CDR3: CASSRVSGRVEKLFF; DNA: TGTGCCAGCAGCCGGGTGTCGGGTAGGGTTGAAAAACTGTTTTTT
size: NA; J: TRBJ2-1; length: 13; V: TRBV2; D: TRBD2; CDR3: CASSAGLAVGEFF; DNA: TGTGCCAGCAGCGCGGGACTAGCGGTGGGGGAGTTCTTC
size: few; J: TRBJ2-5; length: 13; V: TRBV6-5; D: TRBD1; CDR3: CASSPDRAQTQYF; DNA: TGTGCCAGCAGTCCGGACAGGGCCCAGACCCAGTACTTC
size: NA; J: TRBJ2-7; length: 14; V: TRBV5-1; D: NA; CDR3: CASSLGNTRYEQYF; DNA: TGCGCCAGCAGCTTGGGTAATACCCGTTACGAGCAGTACTTC
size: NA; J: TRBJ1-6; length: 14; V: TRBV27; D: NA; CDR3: CASSSRSGNSPLHF; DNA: TGTGCCAGCAGCTCCCGCTCTGGGAATTCACCCCTCCACTTT
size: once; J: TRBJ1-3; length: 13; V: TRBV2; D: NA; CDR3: CASSERRAGTIYF; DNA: TGTGCCAGCAGTGAACGCAGGGCGGGCACCATATATTTT
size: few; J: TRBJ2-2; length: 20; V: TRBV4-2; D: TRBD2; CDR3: CASSQEILAGGLANTGELFF; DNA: TGTGCCAGCAGCCAAGAGATACTAGCGGGAGGCCTCGCGAACACCGGGGAGCTGTTTTTT
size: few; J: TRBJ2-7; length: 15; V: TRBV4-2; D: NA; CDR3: CASSQDGGNDYEQYF; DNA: TGTGCCAGCAGCCAAGATGGAGGGAACGACTACGAGCAGTACTTC
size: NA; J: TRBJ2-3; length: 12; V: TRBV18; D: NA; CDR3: CASSPGGDTQYF; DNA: TGTGCCAGCTCACCCGGCGGAGATACGCAGTATTTT
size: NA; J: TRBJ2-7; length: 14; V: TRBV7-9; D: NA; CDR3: CASSDRDAHYEQYF; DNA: TGTGCCAGCAGCGATCGGGACGCACACTACGAGCAGTACTTC
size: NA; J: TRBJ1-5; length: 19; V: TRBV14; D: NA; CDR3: CASSQLSGAPISSNQPQHF; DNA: TGTGCCAGCAGCCAGCTTAGCGGCGCGCCCATTTCTAGCAATCAGCCCCAGCATTTT
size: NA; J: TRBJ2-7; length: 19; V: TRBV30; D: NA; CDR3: CAWSPFGGTTGDGDYEQYF; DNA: TGTGCCTGGAGCCCGTTCGGGGGTACCACAGGGGACGGCGACTACGAGCAGTACTTC
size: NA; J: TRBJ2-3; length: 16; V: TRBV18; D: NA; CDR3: CASSSFPPGNTDTQYF; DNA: TGTGCCAGCTCATCTTTTCCTCCGGGAAACACAGATACGCAGTATTTT
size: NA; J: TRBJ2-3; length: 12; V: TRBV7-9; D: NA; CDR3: CASSPMMDTQYF; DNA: TGTGCCAGCAGCCCAATGATGGATACGCAGTATTTT
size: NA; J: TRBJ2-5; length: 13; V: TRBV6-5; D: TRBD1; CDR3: CASLVGQRETQYF; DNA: TGTGCCAGCTTGGTGGGACAGCGAGAGACCCAGTACTTC
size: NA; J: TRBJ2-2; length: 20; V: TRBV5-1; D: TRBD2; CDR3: CASSRNSGTSGTGNTGELFF; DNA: TGCGCCAGCAGCCGGAACAGTGGGACTAGCGGGACCGGGAACACCGGGGAGCTGTTTTTT
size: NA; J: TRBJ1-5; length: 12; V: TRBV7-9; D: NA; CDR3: CASRWANQPQHF; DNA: TGTGCCAGCAGGTGGGCCAATCAGCCCCAGCATTTT
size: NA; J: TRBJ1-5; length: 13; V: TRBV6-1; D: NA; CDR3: CASSEGGNQPQHF; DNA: TGTGCCAGCAGTGAAGGGGGTAATCAGCCCCAGCATTTT
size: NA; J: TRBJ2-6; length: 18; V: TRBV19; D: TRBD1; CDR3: CASRRHGTALTGANVLTF; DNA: TGTGCCAGTAGGCGCCACGGGACAGCTCTGACTGGGGCCAACGTCCTGACTTTC